The 2 T cell receptor beta chains below all came from one sample that was sequenced in a study of blood T cell repertoires in COVID-19. Profiling relied on immunoSEQ multiplex PCR, and the TCRdb table lists in-frame clones only, not all of them. The sample records about 270,000 clones, under 95% being singletons. The sequencing input was PBMCs or T cells enriched from blood (not recorded which). These receptors all come from a woman aged 35 to 49 with acute COVID-19.

This clone was picked up one time. The CDR3 region is CASSPGGNTEAFF. The CDR3 DNA follows: TGTGCCAGCAGCCCGGGGGGGAACACTGAAGCTTTCTTT. The V call is TRBV5-4, the J call TRBJ1-1; a possible D gene is TRBD1 (5 bases). Looked up from germline, CDR1 is SGHNT and CDR2 is YYREEE (reference sequence). Trimming removed 4 bases from V and 1 base from J, with 8 bases in between. CDR3 size: 13 residues.

The CDR3, as DNA: TGTGCCAGCTCACCAACTAGCGGGGAAAGCACAGATACGCAGTATTTT. It yields the protein CASSPTSGESTDTQYF. This chain uses TRBV18 with TRBJ2-3, with 10 positions matching TRBD2. This CDR3 spans 16 amino acids. V gave up 2 bases and J gave up 0 bases; unmatched junction bases: 2. Germline V gene data show CDR1 as KGHSH and CDR2 as LQKENI.